These 17 T cell receptor beta chains share one sample of origin, sequenced in a study of cytomegalovirus exposure and HLA in healthy donors. Researchers ran the PCR with 60 Vbeta and 13 Jbeta primers. Profiled with immunoSEQ multiplex PCR; TCRdb holds only in-frame clones, not every one. The sample's table shows tens of thousands of clones. The sequenced material came from PBMCs. The receptors originated from a boy under 18 in good health and CMV-seronegative.

This sequence joins TRBV19 and TRBJ1-1, with 12 bases that match TRBD1. V was pared by 7 bases and J by 5 bases, with 8 bases of the junction left unmatched. The CDR3 covers 15 residues. Germline CDR1 LNHDA, CDR2 SQIVND (reference sequence). CDR3 region: CASNPGQGARTEAFF. In DNA form, the CDR3 reads TGTGCCAGTAACCCGGGACAGGGGGCGCGTACTGAAGCTTTCTTT.

The gene calls are TRBV27 and TRBJ2-7; possible D gene TRBD1, 5 bases. The CDR3 is 14 residues long. CDR1 and CDR2 from the germline V gene are MNHEY and SMNVEV (reference sequence). V lost 4 bases, J lost 1 base, and 11 bases lay in between. This chain's CDR3 is CASSSPTGSYEQYF. CDR3 DNA: TGTGCCAGCAGTTCCCCAACAGGTTCCTACGAGCAGTACTTC.

The V call is TRBV5-6, the J call TRBJ2-4, with D unresolved. V lost 4 bases and J 4 bases, leaving 6 bases between the germline ends. The CDR3 is made up of 12 amino acids. The germline gives CDR1 SGHDT, CDR2 YYEEEE. This chain's CDR3 is CASSIFKNIQYF. The CDR3 DNA reads as TGTGCCAGCAGCATCTTTAAAAACATTCAGTACTTC.

The J gene is TRBJ2-7, the V gene TRBV30; a possible D gene is TRBD1 (6 bases). Germline lookup yields CDR1 GTSNPN and CDR2 SVGIG (reference sequence). The CDR3 consists of 12 residues. Trimming shortened V by 4 bases and J by 3 bases, and 10 bases separated the two germline ends. CDR3 in DNA: TGTGCCTGGAAAGGGGGAGTCTACGAGCAGTACTTC. Encoded protein: CAWKGGVYEQYF.

This sequence joins TRBV4-2 and TRBJ1-1, with 9 bases that match TRBD1. CDR3 length: 14 residues. CDR1 is LGHNA, CDR2 YNFKEQ, per germline. With V trimmed by 3 bases and J by 4 bases, 3 bases remained unmatched. CDR3 sequence (DNA): TGTGCCAGCAGCCAGGACAGGGGTGGCACTGAAGCTTTCTTT. The encoded protein is CASSQDRGGTEAFF.

This CDR3 is CASSRGQGNQPQHF. The CDR3 DNA sequence: TGTGCCAGTAGTAGAGGACAGGGAAATCAGCCCCAGCATTTT. The chain links TRBV19 to TRBJ1-5; 8 bases match TRBD1. With V trimmed by 4 bases and J by 4 bases, 3 bases remained unmatched. The CDR3 sequence is 14 residues long. The germline CDR1 and CDR2 sequences are LNHDA and SQIVND (reference sequence).

V is TRBV11-3 and J is TRBJ2-2, with unresolved D. The ends were cut back, 5 bases at V and 6 bases at J, with 10 bases in the middle. Germline loops: CDR1 SGHNT, CDR2 YENEEA. CDR3 length equals 13 residues. CDR3 region: CASSSRQAGELFF. The CDR3 nucleotides read TGTGCCAGCAGCAGTCGTCAGGCCGGGGAGCTGTTTTTT.

The V and J genes are TRBV30 and TRBJ2-7; TRBD1 agrees at 9 bases. The CDR3 runs 13 residues. Germline V gives CDR1 GTSNPN, CDR2 SVGIG (reference sequence). Trimming at V came to 7 bases and at J to 5 bases, leaving 9 bases not matched to a gene. The CDR3 spells CAFPGTGSHEQYF. In nucleotides, the CDR3 is TGTGCCTTCCCCGGGACAGGGTCCCACGAGCAGTACTTC.

The chain joins TRBV9 to TRBJ2-1; 13 nucleotides align to TRBD2. Trimming at V came to 2 bases and at J to 6 bases, leaving 8 bases not matched to a gene. CDR3 size: 17 residues. Germline values: CDR1 SGDLS, CDR2 YYNGEE. CDR3 region: CASSVGLAGEEVNEQFF. The CDR3, as DNA: TGTGCCAGCAGCGTTGGACTAGCGGGAGAGGAAGTCAATGAGCAGTTCTTC.

The rearrangement uses TRBV10-3 and TRBJ1-1; D is undetermined. This CDR3 contains 14 residues. With 0 bases removed from V and 3 bases from J, the gap between germline ends came to 8 bases. Germline CDR1 and CDR2: ENHRY and SYGVKD. The CDR3 here is CAISESFSDTEAFF. The CDR3, as DNA: TGTGCCATCAGTGAGTCATTTAGCGACACTGAAGCTTTCTTT.

The chain joins TRBV7-3 to TRBJ1-1; D is perhaps TRBD1 (5 bases). The CDR3 has 14 residues. Germline V lookup: CDR1 SGHTA, CDR2 FQGTGA. Trimming pared 3 bases from V and 4 bases from J, leaving 12 bases between. CDR3 loop: CASSLGVGGTEAFF. In nucleotides, the CDR3 is TGTGCCAGCAGCTTGGGGGTGGGGGGCACTGAAGCTTTCTTT. The entire variable domain, with the rest obtained from reference TRBV7-3 and TRBJ1-1, is as follows: GAGVSQTPSNKVTEKGKYVELRCDPISGHTALYWYRQSLGQGPEFLIYFQGTGAADDSGLPNDRFFAVRPEGSVSTLKIQRTERGDSAVYLCASSLGVGGTEAFFGQGTRLTVV.

The chain couples TRBV5-6 to TRBJ1-1, with 8 bases lining up with TRBD1. The germline V gene encodes CDR1 SGHDT and CDR2 YYEEEE. V lost 2 bases, J lost 3 bases, and 6 bases stayed unmatched. The CDR3 consists of 15 residues. As DNA, the CDR3 is TGTGCCAGCAGCTTCCTGACAGGGGTGGACACTGAAGCTTTCTTT. Translating gives CASSFLTGVDTEAFF.

The V call is TRBV7-6, the J call TRBJ2-5; the D gene is possibly TRBD2 (6 bases). Germline V gene data show CDR1 as SGHVS and CDR2 as FNYEAQ. Trimming shortened V by 5 bases and J by 1 base, and 17 bases separated the two germline ends. The length of the CDR3 is 16 residues. The CDR3 DNA sequence: TGTGCCAGCAGCCCTGCACCCTTTAGCGGCCAAGAGACCCAGTACTTC. Its protein is CASSPAPFSGQETQYF.

This sequence joins TRBV27 and TRBJ2-7; 7 bases map to TRBD1. The germline V gene encodes CDR1 MNHEY and CDR2 SMNVEV (reference sequence). The CDR3 covers 14 residues. The J segment lost 2 bases and the V segment lost 4 bases, leaving 5 bases of the junction unmatched. This chain's CDR3 is CASSYGTETYEQYF. CDR3 nucleotide sequence: TGTGCCAGCAGTTATGGGACAGAAACCTACGAGCAGTACTTC.

This sequence joins TRBV19 and TRBJ1-5; 10 bases are a match to TRBD1. The germline CDR1 and CDR2 sequences are LNHDA and SQIVND (reference sequence). This CDR3 region has 15 residues. Germline trimming cut 5 bases from V and 5 bases from J; bases unmatched to any gene: 6. The CDR3 loop is CASSPYGTGDQPQHF. The CDR3 DNA sequence: TGTGCCAGTAGTCCCTACGGGACAGGGGATCAGCCCCAGCATTTT.

Here the CDR3 reads CASSPPTGTGGGYTF. In DNA, the CDR3 is TGTGCCAGCAGCCCACCCACAGGGACAGGGGGTGGCTACACCTTC. The V call is TRBV9, the J call TRBJ1-2, with TRBD1 matching over 11 bases. Per the germline V gene, CDR1 is SGDLS and CDR2 is YYNGEE. V shed 4 bases, J shed 7 bases, and the junction held 9 bases outside the gene matches. The CDR3 is made up of 15 amino acids.

V is TRBV5-1 and J is TRBJ1-5; no firm D call. Germline CDR1 SGHRS, CDR2 YFSETQ. CDR3 size: 12 residues. V was trimmed by 0 bases and J by 8 bases, leaving 6 bases between them. Here the CDR3 reads CASSLDGEPQHF. In nucleotides, the CDR3 is TGCGCCAGCAGCTTGGACGGGGAGCCCCAGCATTTT.